This T cell receptor (beta chain) came from a study of T cells after yellow fever vaccination (dated by TCRdb to between 2018 and 2021). In terms of the full investigation: Libraries from fractions with low cell numbers were prepared with the SMART-Seq v4 Ultra Low Input RNA kit. To track T-cell clones before and after primary and booster YFV17D yellow fever vaccination, bulk TCR alpha and beta repertoires were sequenced longitudinally. Two healthy male donors made up the cohort, one aged 18 to 30 years and the other aged 30 to 39 years. Blood samples were taken at several timepoints before and after primary and secondary immunization, and bulk PBMC replicates and cell subsets were isolated. Overall results and qualifications from the work: A small share of clonotypes occurred in both CD4 and CD8 compartments, likely arising from convergent recombination. Because only a couple of donors were included in the study, the extent to which the findings can be generalized is limited. The secondary T-cell response was weaker than the primary response but faster, peaking on day 5 instead of day 15. Because abundant contaminating clonotypes from the bulk population could be contained in FACS-sorted repertoires, computational filtering was required. After the booster, most clones that had expanded after primary vaccination were detected again (almost 97% of CD4 and 70% to 90% of CD8), suggesting broad maintenance of memory.

The sequencer was an Illumina NovaSeq 6000. TCR cDNA was made using 5'RACE template switching, a step that added a universal primer site and unique molecular identifiers. Priming for cDNA synthesis came from both the TCR alpha and TCR beta constant segments. Two PCR steps were used to amplify libraries, with sample barcodes and sequencing adapters being added in the second step. Sequencing of libraries was done on Illumina HiSeq 2500 (2x100 bp) or NovaSeq (2x150 bp). Regarding the original processing steps: MIGEC was used to demultiplex reads and collapse the reads into UMI consensus sequences, and MiXCR was used for V(D)J alignment. Vaccine-responding clonotypes were identified with edgeR using replicate PBMC samples, with FDR below 0.01 and a log2 fold change above 5 up to day 15 being required. CD4 or CD8 identity was assigned to each bulk clonotype according to whether the clonotype was present at higher abundance in the sequenced CD4 repertoire or the sequenced CD8 repertoire. In TCRdb, the public reads were trimmed at Q25 with fastp and aligned with MiXCR, with productive beta chains retained. For every CDR3 protein sequence, its rows merge into one entry that carries the most common genes and DNA. The V and J calls shown here were made by TCRdb, not taken from the authors' results. The sample table records some 170,000 distinct CDR3 sequences; over 7% of these occur just once. Under 40% of the sample belongs to the ten largest clones.

In light of the paper, this sample's treatment or condition label describes: live attenuated yellow fever vaccine strain. PBMCs were isolated from peripheral blood using a standard Ficoll-Paque protocol. CD4 and CD8 T-cell fractions were isolated with Dynabeads CD4 and CD8 positive selection kits. TriZol was used to extract RNA from bulk PBMCs, from CD4 and CD8 fractions, and from dextramer-positive and dextramer-negative fractions. The CDR3, cysteine through phenylalanine, is 14 amino acids long. Left in the record is the CDR3 DNA by itself, 42 bases read in frame from the first base. Looking up the germline V gene (reference sequence) yields CDR1 SEHNR and CDR2 FQNEAQ. The junction shows trimming of 6 bases on V and 1 base on J, plus 9 bases between the germline ends. In this sample, this clonotype turned up a few times. Its target antigen remains unknown. No qualities accompany the bases; no much larger clone lies one base away.

The origin of this receptor is a man younger than 35 who received the YFV17D yellow fever vaccine. Sequences were derived from CD8+ T cells sorted from PBMCs, sampled 45 days after the yellow fever booster vaccination. The chain couples TRBV7-9 to TRBJ2-2; the D gene cannot be named for sure. For the CDR3, the sequence is CASSVMGNTGELFF. The sequenced DNA is TGTGCCAGCAGTGTCATGGGGAACACCGGGGAGCTGTTTTTT.